The clone carrying this T cell receptor (beta chain) showed up just a few times. PCR used 60 Vbeta primers and 13 Jbeta primers. Libraries were prepared by immunoSEQ multiplex PCR; TCRdb keeps only in-frame clonotypes and omits some of them. Of roughly 110,000 clones in the sample, around 78% were seen once. Per the germline V gene, CDR1 is MNHNS and CDR2 is SASEGT. The CDR3 contains 15 residues. V was shortened by 3 bases and J by 5 bases, with 13 bases between the two germline ends. This record comes from a study of cytomegalovirus exposure and HLA in healthy donors. This sequence was found in a man aged 30-40 years in good health and CMV-seronegative. The chain carries TRBV6-1 and TRBJ2-2; TRBD1 might be the D (6 bases). What was sequenced was PBMCs. CDR3 loop: CASSDSAGDTGELFF. The CDR3 bases are TGTGCCAGCAGTGACTCCGCAGGGGATACCGGGGAGCTGTTTTTT.